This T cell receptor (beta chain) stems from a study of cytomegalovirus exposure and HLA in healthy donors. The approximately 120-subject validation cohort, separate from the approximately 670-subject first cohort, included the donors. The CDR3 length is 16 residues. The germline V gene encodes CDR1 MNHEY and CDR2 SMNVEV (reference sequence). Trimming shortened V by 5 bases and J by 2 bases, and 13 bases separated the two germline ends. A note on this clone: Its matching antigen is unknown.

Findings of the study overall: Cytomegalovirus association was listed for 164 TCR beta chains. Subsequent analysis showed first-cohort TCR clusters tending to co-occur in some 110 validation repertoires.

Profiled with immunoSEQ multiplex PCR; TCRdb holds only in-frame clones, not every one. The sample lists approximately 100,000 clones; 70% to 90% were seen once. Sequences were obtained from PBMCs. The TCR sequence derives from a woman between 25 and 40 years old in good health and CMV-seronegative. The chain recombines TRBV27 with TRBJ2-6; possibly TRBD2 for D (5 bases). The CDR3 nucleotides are TGTGCCAGCAGTCCCGCCCAGAGGGCTGGGGCCAACGTCCTGACTTTC. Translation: CASSPAQRAGANVLTF.